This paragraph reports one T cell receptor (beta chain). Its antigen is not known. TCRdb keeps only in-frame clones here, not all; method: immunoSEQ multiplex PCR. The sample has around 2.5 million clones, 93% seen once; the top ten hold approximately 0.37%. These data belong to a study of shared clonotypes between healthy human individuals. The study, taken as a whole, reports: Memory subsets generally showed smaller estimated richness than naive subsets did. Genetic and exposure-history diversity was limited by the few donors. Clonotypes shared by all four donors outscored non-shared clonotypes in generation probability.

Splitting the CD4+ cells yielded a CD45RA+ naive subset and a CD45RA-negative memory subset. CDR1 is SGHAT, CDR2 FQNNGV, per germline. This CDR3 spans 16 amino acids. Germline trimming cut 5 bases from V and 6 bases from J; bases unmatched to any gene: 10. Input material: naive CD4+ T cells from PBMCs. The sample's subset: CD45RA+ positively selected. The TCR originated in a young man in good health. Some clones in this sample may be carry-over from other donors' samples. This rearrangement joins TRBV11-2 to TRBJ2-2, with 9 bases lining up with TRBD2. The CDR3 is CASSQPTSGYAGELFF. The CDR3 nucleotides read TGTGCCAGCAGCCAGCCGACTAGCGGCTACGCCGGGGAGCTGTTTTTT.